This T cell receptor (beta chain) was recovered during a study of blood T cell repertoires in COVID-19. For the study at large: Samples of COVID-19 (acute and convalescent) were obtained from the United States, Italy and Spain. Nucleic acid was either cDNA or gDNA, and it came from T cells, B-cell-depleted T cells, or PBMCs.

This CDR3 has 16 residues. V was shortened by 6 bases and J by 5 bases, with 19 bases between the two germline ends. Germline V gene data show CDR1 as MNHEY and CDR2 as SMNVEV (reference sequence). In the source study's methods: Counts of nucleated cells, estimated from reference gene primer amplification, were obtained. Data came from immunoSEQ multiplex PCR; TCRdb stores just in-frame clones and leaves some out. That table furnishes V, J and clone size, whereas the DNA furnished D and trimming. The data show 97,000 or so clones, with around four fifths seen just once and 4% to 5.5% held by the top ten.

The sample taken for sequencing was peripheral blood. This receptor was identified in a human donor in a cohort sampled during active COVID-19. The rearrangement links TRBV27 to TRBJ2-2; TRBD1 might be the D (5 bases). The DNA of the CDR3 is TGTGCCAGCAGAAGGGTCCCGTGGGGCGATACCGGGGAGCTGTTTTTT. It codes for CASRRVPWGDTGELFF.